The present entry profiles one T cell receptor (beta chain) with its context. This specimen comes from a study of blood T cell repertoires in COVID-19. The V end lost 0 bases, the J end lost 5 bases, and 19 bases lay between the germline ends. From germline, CDR1 is SGHNT and CDR2 YENEEA. CDR3 size: 17 residues. Using immunoSEQ multiplex PCR, the repertoire was profiled, and TCRdb retains in-frame clones only, with some absent. This repertoire shows hundreds of thousands of clones, about 83% found once; its top ten account for around 2.3%. The V and J genes are TRBV11-3 and TRBJ2-5, with D possibly being TRBD2 (5 bases). Sample: peripheral blood. The clonotype comes from a woman in her thirties or forties with active or convalescent COVID-19. The DNA of the CDR3 is TGTGCCAGCAGCTTAGATGGGGTCTCTGCGGGTCGGGAGACCCAGTACTTC. Translated: CASSLDGVSAGRETQYF.